This TCR beta chain originates from a study of Tregs in tolerant kidney transplant recipients. Study context: CD4+CD25+CD127- cells came from approximately 3-day belatacept mixed lymphocyte reactions, some with approximately five-day graft donor restimulation.

V trimming: 0 bases; J trimming: 6 bases; junction bases outside the gene matches: 8. Germline loops: CDR1 SGHNT, CDR2 YYREEE (reference sequence). The CDR3 runs 18 residues. The repertoire was sequenced with immunoSEQ multiplex PCR; TCRdb's copy has only in-frame clones and lacks some. Of approximately 44,000 clones detected, about 95% appear once; the ten largest clones hold around 0.38%. Turning to this clone: Its antigen is currently unknown.

Study results and limitations: Validation in larger populations is needed because few patients were studied.

J is TRBJ2-5 and V is TRBV5-4, with 16 bases matching TRBD2. This receptor was taken from a human donor in good health. Sequences were obtained from Tregs from blood cultured with allogeneic cells. DNA for the CDR3: TGTGCCAGCAGCTTGGCGGGGACTAGCGGGAGGGCCGTCAAGACCCAGTACTTC. Protein sequence: CASSLAGTSGRAVKTQYF.